A selection of T cell receptor beta chains follows, all from one sample in a study of cytomegalovirus exposure and HLA in healthy donors. The protocol was immunoSEQ multiplex PCR, while the TCRdb copy is restricted to in-frame clones and leaves out a portion. The table lists 150,000 to 200,000 clones, approximately 80% of them singletons. Material for sequencing was PBMCs. The receptors derive from a woman aged 40-49 years in good health and CMV-seronegative. Each CDR3 is given with its conserved first and last residue. Each record gives: J gene, clone size, V gene, D gene, CDR3 DNA, CDR3 protein. The D gene is left open where the match is weak. Clone size is given for some rows only: seen once, a few or many times, or a class if the clone is expanded.

j_call: TRBJ1-1
clone_size: once
v_call: TRBV2
d_call: TRBD1
cdr3_nt: TGTGCCAGCAGTGATTGGTACAGGGGGACTGAAGCTTTCTTT
cdr3_aa: CASSDWYRGTEAFF

j_call: TRBJ1-4
clone_size: few
v_call: TRBV25-1
d_call: NA
cdr3_nt: TGTGCCAGCAGCGACCTCTCGGGCAGGCGGGATGAAAAACTGTTTTTT
cdr3_aa: CASSDLSGRRDEKLFF

j_call: TRBJ2-6
clone_size: NA
v_call: TRBV6-5
d_call: TRBD1
cdr3_nt: TGTGCCGCAGGGGGATACTCTGGGGCCAACGTCCTGACTTTC
cdr3_aa: CAAGGYSGANVLTF

j_call: TRBJ2-3
clone_size: once
v_call: TRBV27
d_call: NA
cdr3_nt: TGTGCCAGCAGTTACCTGGGACTGACTAGCACAGATACGCAGTATTTT
cdr3_aa: CASSYLGLTSTDTQYF

j_call: TRBJ2-3
clone_size: NA
v_call: TRBV30
d_call: NA
cdr3_nt: TGTGCCTGGAACCCCGGGTCAGATACGCAGTATTTT
cdr3_aa: CAWNPGSDTQYF

j_call: TRBJ1-3
clone_size: NA
v_call: TRBV6-5
d_call: NA
cdr3_nt: TGTGCCAGCACAGAAGGGGGCTCTGGAAACACCATATATTTT
cdr3_aa: CASTEGGSGNTIYF

j_call: TRBJ1-1
clone_size: NA
v_call: TRBV5-6
d_call: TRBD1
cdr3_nt: TGTGCCAGCAGCCCTCGGAGGACAGGGCCTAAGTGGGTCACTGAAGCTTTCTTT
cdr3_aa: CASSPRRTGPKWVTEAFF

j_call: TRBJ1-2
clone_size: NA
v_call: TRBV29-1
d_call: NA
cdr3_nt: TGCAGCGTTGAGGCAGGGATTAATGGCTACACCTTC
cdr3_aa: CSVEAGINGYTF

j_call: TRBJ1-2
clone_size: NA
v_call: TRBV5-4
d_call: TRBD1
cdr3_nt: TGTGCCAGCAGCTCACCGACAGGGGTTCGTGGCTACACCTTC
cdr3_aa: CASSSPTGVRGYTF

j_call: TRBJ1-1
clone_size: NA
v_call: TRBV30
d_call: TRBD1
cdr3_nt: TGTGCCTGGGGGACAGGAGGTTCTTTCTTT
cdr3_aa: CAWGTGGSFF

j_call: TRBJ1-6
clone_size: NA
v_call: TRBV30
d_call: TRBD1
cdr3_nt: TGTGCCTGGAGACGGGACAGTAATTCACCCCTCCACTTT
cdr3_aa: CAWRRDSNSPLHF

j_call: TRBJ1-2
clone_size: NA
v_call: TRBV18
d_call: NA
cdr3_nt: TGTGCCAGCTCACCGTACGGGGGTCAAAACTATGGCTACACCTTC
cdr3_aa: CASSPYGGQNYGYTF

j_call: TRBJ1-5
clone_size: NA
v_call: TRBV5-1
d_call: NA
cdr3_nt: TGCGCCAGCAGCTTGGGGACAGATCAGCCCCAGCATTTT
cdr3_aa: CASSLGTDQPQHF

j_call: TRBJ2-3
clone_size: NA
v_call: TRBV5-1
d_call: NA
cdr3_nt: TGCGCCAGCAGCTTGGCCTCTGTCACAGATACGCAGTATTTT
cdr3_aa: CASSLASVTDTQYF

j_call: TRBJ2-3
clone_size: NA
v_call: TRBV5-6
d_call: NA
cdr3_nt: TGTGCCAGCAGCTGGCGGGGCCCTAGCACAGATACGCAGTATTTT
cdr3_aa: CASSWRGPSTDTQYF

j_call: TRBJ1-1
clone_size: NA
v_call: TRBV13
d_call: NA
cdr3_nt: TGTGCCAGCAGCTTGCGCGACAGGACCACTGAAGCTTTCTTT
cdr3_aa: CASSLRDRTTEAFF

j_call: TRBJ1-2
clone_size: NA
v_call: TRBV11-2
d_call: TRBD1
cdr3_nt: TGTGCCAGCAGCTTAGCGGGACAGGGTAACTATGGCTACACCTTC
cdr3_aa: CASSLAGQGNYGYTF

j_call: TRBJ2-3
clone_size: NA
v_call: TRBV30
d_call: NA
cdr3_nt: TGTGCCTGGCAGCTAGGCCCGGCGCAGTATTTT
cdr3_aa: CAWQLGPAQYF

j_call: TRBJ1-3
clone_size: NA
v_call: TRBV7-9
d_call: NA
cdr3_nt: TGTGCCAGCAGCTTAGCTGGCGGGATAGTAATTGCTGGAAACACCATATATTTT
cdr3_aa: CASSLAGGIVIAGNTIYF

j_call: TRBJ2-5
clone_size: once
v_call: TRBV19
d_call: TRBD2
cdr3_nt: TGTGCCAGTAGTATCCGGCTCTCTAGCGGCCAAGAGACCCAGTACTTC
cdr3_aa: CASSIRLSSGQETQYF

j_call: TRBJ2-7
clone_size: NA
v_call: TRBV13
d_call: NA
cdr3_nt: TGTGCCAGCAGCTTAGATAACGAGCAGTACTTC
cdr3_aa: CASSLDNEQYF